This record looks at one TCR beta chain sequence and its context. The antigen remains undetermined. The sample originates from a study of regulatory T cells in long-lasting Graves disease. Trimming shortened V by 5 bases and J by 0 bases, and 15 bases separated the two germline ends. Per the germline V gene, CDR1 is MNHNS and CDR2 is SASEGT. This CDR3 has 16 residues. The time point here: newly diagnosed GD, antithyroid drugs for less than 3 months. Making the TCR library involved RNA that had been extracted from PBMCs. General study findings and limits: Only peripheral blood was studied, not thyroid tissue.

Libraries of TCR beta came from iRepertoire HTBI primers plus Arm-PCR of CDR3 regions. TCRdb reprocessed the multiplex PCR reads via MiXCR and lists one record per CDR3 protein. This table holds roughly 360,000 distinct CDR3 sequences, around 11% found once. This same sample was also part of a study on T cells in Graves' hyperthyroidism and ophthalmopathy. This second study says: Clinical symptoms, serum thyroxine and TRAb, thyroid ultrasound and orbital computed tomography were used for the diagnoses. Ophthalmopathy stood apart from stable hyperthyroidism in a 13 V-J model.

The receptor's source is a young woman with Graves disease. The chain is built from TRBV6-1 and TRBJ2-3; perhaps D is TRBD1 or TRBD2 (5 bases each). The starting material was peripheral blood mononuclear cells (PBMCs), obtained at new diagnosis, from a patient treated with antithyroid drugs. The DNA for the CDR3 is TGTGCCAGCAGTCCGATGGTCGGGGCAAGCACAGATACGCAGTATTTT. It specifies CASSPMVGASTDTQYF.